This T cell receptor (beta chain) was sequenced in a study of blood T cell repertoires in COVID-19. On the study more broadly: Samples taken during acute and convalescent COVID-19 were collected in the United States, Italy and Spain. The analysed material was cDNA or gDNA that came from T cells, B-cell-depleted T cells, or PBMCs.

Per the original methods: Amplification from reference gene primers served as the basis for estimated nucleated cell counts. The table came from immunoSEQ multiplex PCR; TCRdb's copy has only in-frame clones and leaves some out. V and J calls and clone size are those listed in that table; D and trimming were worked out from the DNA. The sample shows around 620,000 clones, over 80% of them seen only once. The CDR3 is made up of 15 amino acids. The germline gives CDR1 SGHTA, CDR2 FQGNSA. V lost 1 base, J lost 0 bases, and 7 bases lay in between. The receptor was isolated from a woman between 18 and 29 years old with acute or convalescent COVID-19. The sample comprised peripheral blood. The rearrangement joins TRBV7-2 to TRBJ2-1, with D unresolved. The CDR3 DNA is TGTGCCAGCAGCTTAGGCCCCAGCTCCTACAATGAGCAGTTCTTC. It yields the protein CASSLGPSSYNEQFF.